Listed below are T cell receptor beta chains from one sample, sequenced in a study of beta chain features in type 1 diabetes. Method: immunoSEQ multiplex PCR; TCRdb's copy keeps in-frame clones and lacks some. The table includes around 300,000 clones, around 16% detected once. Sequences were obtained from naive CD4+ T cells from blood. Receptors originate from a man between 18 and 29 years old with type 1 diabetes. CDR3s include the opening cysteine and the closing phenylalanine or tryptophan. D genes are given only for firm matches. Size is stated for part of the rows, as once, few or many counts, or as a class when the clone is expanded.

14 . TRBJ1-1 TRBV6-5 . CASSYSNGNTEAFF TGTGCCAGCAGTTACTCGAACGGGAACACTGAAGCTTTCTTT
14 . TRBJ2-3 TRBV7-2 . CASSMTLTTDTQYF TGTGCCAGCAGCATGACGCTGACTACAGATACGCAGTATTTT
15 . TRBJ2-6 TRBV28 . CASRVQGAGANVLTF TGTGCCAGCAGAGTACAGGGTGCTGGGGCCAACGTCCTGACTTTC
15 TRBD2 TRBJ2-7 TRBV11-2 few CASSTSSGGDYEQYF TGTGCCAGCAGCACCAGTAGCGGGGGGGACTACGAGCAGTACTTC
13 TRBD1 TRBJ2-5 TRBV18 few CASSGQGGETQYF TGTGCCAGCTCAGGACAGGGTGGAGAGACCCAGTACTTC
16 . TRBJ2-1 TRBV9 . CASSRRGQTPYNEQFF TGTGCCAGCAGCCGGCGCGGACAGACTCCCTACAATGAGCAGTTCTTC
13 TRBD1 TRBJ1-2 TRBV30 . CAWIGGLSYGYTF TGTGCCTGGATAGGGGGCCTCAGCTATGGCTACACCTTC
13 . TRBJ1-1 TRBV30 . CAWSPRVNTEAFF TGTGCCTGGAGTCCCCGGGTTAACACTGAAGCTTTCTTT
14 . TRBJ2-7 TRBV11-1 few CASAQAPNSYEQYF TGTGCCAGCGCACAGGCCCCAAACTCCTACGAGCAGTACTTC
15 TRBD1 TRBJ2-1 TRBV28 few CASILRDRGPGEQFF TGTGCCAGCATCTTACGGGACAGGGGGCCTGGTGAGCAGTTCTTC
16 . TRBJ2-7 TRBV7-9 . CASSQSPQRTSYEQYF TGTGCCAGCAGCCAAAGCCCCCAGCGGACCTCCTACGAGCAGTACTTC
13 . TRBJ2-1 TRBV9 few CASSARGDNEQFF TGTGCCAGCAGCGCCCGCGGCGACAATGAGCAGTTCTTC
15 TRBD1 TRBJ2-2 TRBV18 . CATCTGTDHTGELFF TGTGCCACCTGCACCGGGACAGACCACACCGGGGAGCTGTTTTTT
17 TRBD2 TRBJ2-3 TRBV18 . CASSPPLAGVVTDTQYF TGTGCCAGCTCACCACCTCTAGCGGGAGTAGTTACAGATACGCAGTATTTT
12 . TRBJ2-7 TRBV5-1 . CASSYDKYEQYF TGCGCCAGCAGCTACGACAAGTACGAGCAGTACTTC
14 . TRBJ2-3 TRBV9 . CASSVMLATDTQYF TGTGCCAGCAGCGTTATGTTAGCGACAGATACGCAGTATTTT
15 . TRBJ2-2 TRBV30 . CAWSVGSGNTGELFF TGTGCCTGGAGTGTGGGTAGCGGGAACACCGGGGAGCTGTTTTTT
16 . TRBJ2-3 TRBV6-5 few CASSYSRTAARVTQYF TGTGCCAGCAGTTACTCGCGCACAGCGGCCCGGGTTACGCAGTATTTT
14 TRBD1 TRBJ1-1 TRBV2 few CASSLERQGTEAFF TGTGCCAGCAGCCTAGAACGACAGGGCACTGAAGCTTTCTTT
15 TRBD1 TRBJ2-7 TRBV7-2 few CASSLRQGTSYEQYF TGTGCCAGCAGCTTACGACAGGGGACATCCTACGAGCAGTACTTC
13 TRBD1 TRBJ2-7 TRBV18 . CASSNRGANEQYF TGTGCCAGCTCAAACAGGGGGGCAAACGAGCAGTACTTC
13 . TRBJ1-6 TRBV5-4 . CASSQGGYSPLHF TGCGCCAGCAGCCAAGGAGGATATTCACCCCTCCACTTT
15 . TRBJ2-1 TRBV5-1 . CASSLAQGSYNEQFF TGCGCCAGCAGCTTGGCACAGGGAAGCTACAATGAGCAGTTCTTC
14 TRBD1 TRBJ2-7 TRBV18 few CASSPPAGGSEQYF TGTGCCAGCTCACCACCGGCAGGGGGCAGCGAGCAGTACTTC
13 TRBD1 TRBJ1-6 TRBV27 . CASPTGLNSPLHF TGTGCCAGCCCGACAGGGCTGAATTCACCCCTCCACTTT
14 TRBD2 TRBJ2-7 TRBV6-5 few CASSPISGGYEQYF TGTGCCAGCAGTCCTATTAGCGGGGGCTACGAGCAGTACTTC
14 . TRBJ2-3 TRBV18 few CASSPPWRADTQYF TGTGCCAGCTCACCACCGTGGCGGGCAGATACGCAGTATTTT
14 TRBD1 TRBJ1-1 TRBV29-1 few CSVLDRGSNTEAFF TGCAGCGTACTGGACAGGGGATCGAACACTGAAGCTTTCTTT
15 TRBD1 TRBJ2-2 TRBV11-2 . CASSFVAGGFGELFF TGTGCCAGCAGCTTTGTGGCAGGGGGCTTCGGGGAGCTGTTTTTT
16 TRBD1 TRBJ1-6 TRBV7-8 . CASQLNEGAKVSPLHF TGTGCCAGTCAGCTTAATGAGGGGGCGAAGGTCTCACCCCTCCACTTT
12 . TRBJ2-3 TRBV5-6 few CASSISTDTQYF TGTGCCAGCAGCATATCCACAGATACGCAGTATTTT
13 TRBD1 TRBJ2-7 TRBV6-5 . CASRDRVSDEQYF TGTGCCAGCCGGGACAGGGTGTCTGACGAGCAGTACTTC
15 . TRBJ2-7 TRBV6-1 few CASTFSTGSSYEQYF TGTGCCAGCACCTTTTCGACAGGTTCTTCCTACGAGCAGTACTTC
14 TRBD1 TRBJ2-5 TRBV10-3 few CAIRDRRLQETQYF TGTGCCATCAGGGACAGGAGACTCCAAGAGACCCAGTACTTC
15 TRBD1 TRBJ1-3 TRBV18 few CASSPRQGTGNTIYF TGTGCCAGCTCACCAAGACAGGGGACGGGAAACACCATATATTTT
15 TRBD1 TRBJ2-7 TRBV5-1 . CASSFGSGQGYEQYF TGCGCCAGCAGCTTTGGGTCGGGACAGGGGTACGAGCAGTACTTC
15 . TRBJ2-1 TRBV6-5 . CASSRQGLSYNEQFF TGTGCCAGCAGTCGACAGGGACTCTCCTACAATGAGCAGTTCTTC
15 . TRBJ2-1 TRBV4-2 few CASSQVILDYNEQFF TGTGCCAGCAGCCAAGTAATACTTGACTACAATGAGCAGTTCTTC
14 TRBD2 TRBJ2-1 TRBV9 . CASSVESGVNEQFF TGTGCCAGCAGCGTAGAGAGCGGGGTCAATGAGCAGTTCTTC
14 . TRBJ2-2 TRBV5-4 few CASSPQGGVGELFF TGTGCCAGCAGCCCTCAGGGGGGCGTCGGGGAGCTGTTTTTT
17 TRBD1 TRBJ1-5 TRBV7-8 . CASSPGQGKYSNQPQHF TGTGCCAGCAGCCCCGGACAGGGCAAATATAGCAATCAGCCCCAGCATTTT
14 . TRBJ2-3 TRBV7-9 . CASSLGYRTDTQYF TGTGCCAGCAGCTTAGGCTACCGCACAGATACGCAGTATTTT
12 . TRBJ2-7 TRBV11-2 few CASSPPTYEQYF TGTGCCAGCAGCCCTCCTACCTACGAGCAGTACTTC
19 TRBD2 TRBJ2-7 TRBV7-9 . CASSLAALGRGKGFYEQYF TGTGCCAGCAGCTTAGCTGCTCTGGGGCGGGGGAAGGGATTCTACGAGCAGTACTTC
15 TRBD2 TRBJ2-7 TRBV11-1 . CASSLATSGRTPQYF TGTGCCAGCAGCTTAGCAACTAGCGGGAGGACCCCGCAGTACTTC
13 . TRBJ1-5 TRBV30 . CAWRGGAIEPQHF TGTGCCTGGAGAGGGGGTGCGATAGAACCCCAGCATTTT
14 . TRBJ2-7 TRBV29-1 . CSVGVYGENYEQYF TGCAGCGTTGGGGTATATGGGGAGAACTACGAGCAGTACTTC
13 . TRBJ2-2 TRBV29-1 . CSGAGQNTGELFF TGCAGCGGTGCGGGCCAGAACACCGGGGAGCTGTTTTTT
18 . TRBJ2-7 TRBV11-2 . CASRSLLPSLGLAYEQYF TGTGCCAGCAGGAGTTTGTTACCTTCTCTGGGGCTCGCGTACGAGCAGTACTTC
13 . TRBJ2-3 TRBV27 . CASSLGRGDTQYF TGTGCCAGCAGTTTAGGTCGGGGAGATACGCAGTATTTT
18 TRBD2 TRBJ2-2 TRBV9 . CASSVVAGLAANTGELFF TGTGCCAGCAGCGTAGTAGCGGGACTAGCGGCCAACACCGGGGAGCTGTTTTTT
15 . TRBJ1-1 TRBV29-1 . CSVDFRGRGSAEAFF TGCAGCGTTGATTTCCGGGGCCGGGGGAGCGCTGAAGCTTTCTTT
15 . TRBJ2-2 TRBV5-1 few CASANGGRGTGELFF TGCGCCAGCGCAAACGGGGGGCGCGGCACCGGGGAGCTGTTTTTT
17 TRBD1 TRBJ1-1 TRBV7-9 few CASSRGTGLILNTEAFF TGTGCCAGCAGCCGCGGGACAGGATTAATTTTGAACACTGAAGCTTTCTTT
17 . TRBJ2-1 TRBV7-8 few CASSLRPGLGKGNEQFF TGTGCCAGCAGCTTACGTCCAGGGTTAGGCAAAGGCAATGAGCAGTTCTTC
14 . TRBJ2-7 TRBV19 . CASSIELAVGEQYF TGTGCCAGTAGTATTGAACTAGCTGTCGGGGAGCAGTACTTC
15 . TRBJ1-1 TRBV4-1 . CASSHQGSLSTEAFF TGCGCCAGCAGCCACCAAGGGAGCCTGAGCACTGAAGCTTTCTTT
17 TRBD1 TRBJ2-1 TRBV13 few CASSLVFRQGIYNEQFF TGTGCCAGCAGCTTAGTTTTCAGACAGGGGATTTACAATGAGCAGTTCTTC
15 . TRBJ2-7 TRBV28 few CASSLGVGQGYEQYF TGTGCCAGCAGTTTAGGGGTGGGGCAGGGTTACGAGCAGTACTTC